The entry below describes one T cell receptor (beta chain). What it recognizes is unknown. The record originates from a study of identical twins. Carrying unique molecular identifiers, the cDNA also gained a universal primer site through template switching. Each CDR3 protein gets one entry after TCRdb re-called the 5' RACE reads with MiXCR. The sample consists of hundreds of thousands of distinct CDR3 sequences, 20% to 25% of them appearing once. Study results and limitations: Insertion counts were lower in abundant cord blood beta clonotypes, a trend that memory repertoires did not show.

From germline, CDR1 is SEHNR and CDR2 FQNEAQ (reference sequence). Trimming took off 5 bases at V and 11 bases at J, with 18 bases between the two ends. The CDR3 has 13 amino acids. These data also formed part of another study, on T cells expressing NK-cell markers.

The V and J genes are TRBV7-9 and TRBJ1-1; D is ambiguous. Sequences were obtained from CD4+ T cells sorted from blood. The origin of this receptor is a woman aged 18-35 years in good health. The CDR3 nucleotides are TGTGCCAGCAGCCCCTTTCCGGAGTCGAGGGCTTTCTTT. It is translated as CASSPFPESRAFF.